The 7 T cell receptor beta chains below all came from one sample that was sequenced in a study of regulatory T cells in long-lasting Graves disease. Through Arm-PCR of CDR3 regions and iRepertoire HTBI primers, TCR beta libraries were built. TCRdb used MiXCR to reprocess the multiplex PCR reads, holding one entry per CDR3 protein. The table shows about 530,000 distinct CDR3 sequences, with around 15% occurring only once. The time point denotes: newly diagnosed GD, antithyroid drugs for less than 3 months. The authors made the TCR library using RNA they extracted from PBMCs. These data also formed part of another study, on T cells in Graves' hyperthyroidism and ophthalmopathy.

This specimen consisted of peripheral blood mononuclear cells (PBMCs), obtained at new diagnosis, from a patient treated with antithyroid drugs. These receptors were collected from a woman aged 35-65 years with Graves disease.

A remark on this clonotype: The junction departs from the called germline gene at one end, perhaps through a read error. CDR3 sequence (DNA): TGTGCCAGCAATGAAGCGGGGGGGATAGATACGCAGTATTTT. This codes for CASNEAGGIDTQYF. The rearrangement uses TRBV2 and TRBJ2-3, with 10 bases fitting TRBD2. The CDR3 is 14 amino acids. Germline values: CDR1 SNHLY, CDR2 FYNNEI.

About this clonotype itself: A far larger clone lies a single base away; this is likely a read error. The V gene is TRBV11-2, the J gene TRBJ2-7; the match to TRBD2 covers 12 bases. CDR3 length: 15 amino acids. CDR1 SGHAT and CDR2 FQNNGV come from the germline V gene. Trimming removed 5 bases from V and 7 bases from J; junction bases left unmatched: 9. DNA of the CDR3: TGTGCCAGCAGCAAACTAGCGGGGGGCAAGAATGAGCAGTACTTC. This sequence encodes CASSKLAGGKNEQYF.

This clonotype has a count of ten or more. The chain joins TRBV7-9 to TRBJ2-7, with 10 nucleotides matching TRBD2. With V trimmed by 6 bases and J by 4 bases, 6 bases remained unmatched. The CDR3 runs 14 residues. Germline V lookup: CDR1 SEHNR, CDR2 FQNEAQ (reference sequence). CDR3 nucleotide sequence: TGTGCCAGCAGAAGAGTAGCGGGGGGATACGAGCAGTACTTC. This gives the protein CASRRVAGGYEQYF.

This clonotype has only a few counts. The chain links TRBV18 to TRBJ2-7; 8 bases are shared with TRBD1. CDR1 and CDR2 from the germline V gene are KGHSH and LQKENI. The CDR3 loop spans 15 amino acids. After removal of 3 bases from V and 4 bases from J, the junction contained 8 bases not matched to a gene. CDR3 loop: CASSPPTGDVYEQYF. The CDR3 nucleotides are TGTGCCAGCTCACCCCCGACAGGGGACGTGTACGAGCAGTACTTC.

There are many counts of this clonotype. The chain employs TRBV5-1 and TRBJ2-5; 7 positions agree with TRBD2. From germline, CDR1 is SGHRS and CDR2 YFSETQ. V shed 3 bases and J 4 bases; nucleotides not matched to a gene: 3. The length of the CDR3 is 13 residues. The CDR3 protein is CASSWDYGETQYF. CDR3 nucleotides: TGCGCCAGCAGCTGGGACTATGGAGAGACCCAGTACTTC.

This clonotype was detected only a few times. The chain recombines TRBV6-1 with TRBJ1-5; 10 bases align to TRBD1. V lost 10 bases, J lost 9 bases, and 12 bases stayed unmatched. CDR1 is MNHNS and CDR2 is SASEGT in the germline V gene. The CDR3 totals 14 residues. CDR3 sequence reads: CATTTGGGLGPQHF. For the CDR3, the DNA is TGTGCCACCACGACAGGGGGCGGCTTGGGGCCCCAGCATTTT.

For the CDR3, the DNA is TGTGCCAGCAGCTCCCACGGGACAGGGGGCGATGCTTTCTTT. This translates into CASSSHGTGGDAFF. This rearrangement joins TRBV9 to TRBJ1-1, with 12 bases matching TRBD1. The germline V gene encodes CDR1 SGDLS and CDR2 YYNGEE. After removal of 4 bases from V and 11 bases from J, the junction contained 9 bases not matched to a gene. The CDR3 consists of 14 residues. Combining the CDR3 with reference TRBV9 and TRBJ1-1 gives the whole variable domain DSGVTQTPKHLITATGQRVTLRCSPRSGDLSVYWYQQSLDQGLQFLIQYYNGEERAKGNILERFSAQQFPDLHSELNLSSLELGDSALYFCASSSHGTGGDAFFGQGTRLTVV.